Sequencing of this TCR beta chain was carried out in a study of shared clonotypes between healthy human individuals. Repertoires were generated with immunoSEQ multiplex PCR, while TCRdb's copy carries only in-frame clones and drops some. The sample carries more than 1.2 million clones, less than 99% recorded once. Per the germline V gene, CDR1 is SQVTM and CDR2 is ANQGSEA. With 6 bases clipped from V and 2 bases from J, the junction kept 6 bases outside the gene matches. This CDR3 comprises 14 residues. Remarks on this clone: Its target is not known.

Points from the study as a whole: Memory subsets generally showed smaller estimated richness than naive subsets did. In a handful of donors, approximately 5% of naive CD4 clonotypes appeared in common.

J is TRBJ2-2 and V is TRBV29-1; TRBD1 aligns across 7 bases. The sequenced material came from naive CD4+ T cells sorted from blood. Subset noted: CD45RA+ positively selected. The receptor comes from a man aged 25 to 40 in good health. This CDR3 is CSVRTGPNTGELFF. The CDR3 DNA reads TGCAGCGTCAGGACAGGTCCTAACACCGGGGAGCTGTTTTTT.